Listed here are 23 T cell receptor beta chains from one sample, sequenced in a study of blood T cell repertoires in COVID-19. Some clones are missing from TCRdb's copy, which holds only in-frame ones; the method was immunoSEQ multiplex PCR. The table includes about 170,000 clones, roughly nine tenths detected once. The material sequenced was peripheral blood. The source is an older woman with COVID-19, enrolled during active disease.

The V and J genes are TRBV27 and TRBJ2-6, with D possibly TRBD1 on 5 matching bases. Germline V lookup: CDR1 MNHEY, CDR2 SMNVEV (reference sequence). The CDR3 spans 15 residues. V was shortened by 6 bases and J by 2 bases, with 11 bases between the two germline ends. CDR3 residues: CASRKPGTGANVLTF. In DNA, the CDR3 is TGTGCCAGCAGAAAGCCAGGGACTGGGGCCAACGTCCTGACTTTC.

V is TRBV10-3 and J is TRBJ1-2; D not resolved. There are 14 residues in the CDR3. Trimming took off 0 bases at V and 4 bases at J, with 9 bases between the two ends. The germline V gene encodes CDR1 ENHRY and CDR2 SYGVKD. CDR3 loop: CAISESTAAYGYTF. The DNA of the CDR3 is TGTGCCATCAGTGAGTCGACTGCTGCCTATGGCTACACCTTC.

This clone was counted only a few times. This chain joins TRBV6-6 and TRBJ2-7, with D unresolved. The germline V gene has CDR1 MNHNY and CDR2 SVGAGI (reference sequence). V dropped 4 bases and J dropped 4 bases, with 8 bases sitting between them. The CDR3 spans 12 residues. Here the CDR3 reads CASSWALYEQYF. The CDR3 coding sequence is TGTGCCAGCAGTTGGGCCTTATACGAGCAGTACTTC.

The J gene is TRBJ2-7, the V gene TRBV4-1, with 12 nucleotides matching TRBD1. Per germline, CDR1 MGHRA and CDR2 YSYEKL. V lost 2 bases, J lost 2 bases, and 4 bases stayed unmatched. The CDR3 is 16 residues long. CDR3 DNA: TGCGCCAGCAGCCAACCCGGGACAGGGGGCACCTACGAGCAGTACTTC. Its translation is CASSQPGTGGTYEQYF.

The chain joins TRBV9 to TRBJ2-1; 11 bases agree with TRBD2. The CDR3 runs to 13 residues. Unmatched junction bases numbered 0, after V lost 7 bases and J lost 3 bases. In germline, CDR1 is SGDLS, CDR2 YYNGEE. The CDR3 sequence is CASGTSGYNEQFF. Written as DNA, the CDR3 is TGTGCCAGCGGGACTAGCGGCTACAATGAGCAGTTCTTC.

This clone was found once. The chain uses TRBV7-2 and TRBJ2-3; maybe TRBD1 (5 bases). Per germline, CDR1 SGHTA and CDR2 FQGNSA. The V gene lost 2 bases and the J gene lost 6 bases, with 15 bases spanning the gap. CDR3 length: 15 residues. CDR3 sequence reads: CASSLSGQGGDTQYF. The CDR3 DNA follows: TGTGCCAGCAGCTTATCTGGGCAGGGTGGGGATACGCAGTATTTT.

DNA of the CDR3: TGCGCCAGCAGCCCCCTAGCGGGAGCGGATAATGAGCAGTTCTTC. Residues: CASSPLAGADNEQFF. This sequence joins TRBV5-1 and TRBJ2-1; 10 positions match TRBD2. Germline CDR1 reads SGHRS; CDR2 reads YFSETQ. The V segment lost 4 bases and the J segment 7 bases; nucleotides outside the gene matches: 8. This CDR3 has 15 residues. The full variable domain, with the rest looked up from reference TRBV5-1 and TRBJ2-1, is KAGVTQTPRYLIKTRGQQVTLSCSPISGHRSVSWYQQTPGQGLQFLFEYFSETQRNKGNFPGRFSGRQFSNSRSEMNVSTLELGDSALYLCASSPLAGADNEQFFGPGTRLTVL.

The chain employs TRBV12-3 or TRBV12-4 and TRBJ2-1; no firm D call. The V end was cut by 3 bases, the J end by 13 bases, with 10 bases between. This CDR3 has 11 amino acids. CDR3 loop: CASSFLVKQFF. In DNA, the CDR3 is TGTGCCAGCAGTTTTCTAGTAAAACAGTTCTTC.

This chain joins TRBV3-1 (or the pseudogene TRBV3-2) and TRBJ2-7; D gene ambiguous. Trimming cost V 3 bases and J 0 bases, with 3 bases left between them. Germline lookup yields CDR1 LGHDT and CDR2 YNNKEL (reference sequence). The CDR3 has 12 residues. CDR3 nucleotide sequence: TGTGCCAGCAGCCAGAGCTCCTACGAGCAGTACTTC. Protein product: CASSQSSYEQYF.

This clone came up once. V usage is TRBV11-2 and J usage is TRBJ1-5, with no clear D. The germline V gene encodes CDR1 SGHAT and CDR2 FQNNGV. The CDR3 is 13 amino acids. Trimming removed 1 base from V and 2 bases from J, with 3 bases in between. The chain's CDR3 is CASSLVGNQPQHF. The CDR3 DNA follows: TGTGCCAGCAGCTTAGTCGGCAATCAGCCCCAGCATTTT. Using reference TRBV11-2 and TRBJ1-5 for the parts outside the CDR3, the full variable domain is EAGVAQSPRYKIIEKRQSVAFWCNPISGHATLYWYQQILGQGPKLLIQFQNNGVVDDSQLPKDRFSAERLKGVDSTLKIQPAKLEDSAVYLCASSLVGNQPQHFGDGTRLSIL.

The chain's CDR3 is CASSAGTGEANYGYTF. In DNA form, the CDR3 reads TGCGCCAGCAGCGCCGGGACAGGGGAGGCTAACTATGGCTACACCTTC. The chain joins TRBV5-1 to TRBJ1-2; 10 bases match TRBD1. V shed 4 bases, J shed 0 bases, and the junction held 6 bases outside the gene matches. Per the germline V gene, CDR1 is SGHRS and CDR2 is YFSETQ. The CDR3 consists of 16 residues. Full variable domain (rest looked up from reference TRBV5-1 and TRBJ1-2): KAGVTQTPRYLIKTRGQQVTLSCSPISGHRSVSWYQQTPGQGLQFLFEYFSETQRNKGNFPGRFSGRQFSNSRSEMNVSTLELGDSALYLCASSAGTGEANYGYTFGSGTRLTVV.

This chain joins TRBV24-1 and TRBJ1-5; 8 nucleotides line up with TRBD1. Germline CDR1 reads KGHDR; CDR2 reads SFDVKD. CDR3 length: 15 amino acids. The V gene end was trimmed by 5 bases and the J gene end by 1 base; junction bases not matched to a gene: 3. CDR3 coding DNA: TGTGCCACCAGTGCCCACAGGGGGAGCAATCAGCCCCAGCATTTT. Its translation: CATSAHRGSNQPQHF.

The V call is TRBV29-1, the J call TRBJ2-1; 8 bases align to TRBD1. Germline loops: CDR1 SQVTM, CDR2 ANQGSEA. The CDR3 contains 15 residues. J was trimmed by 2 bases and V by 6 bases; bases with no gene match: 9. In DNA, the CDR3 is TGCAGCGTAAGACAGGGGAATAGTGCCTACAATGAGCAGTTCTTC. Translating it yields CSVRQGNSAYNEQFF.

This clone has a handful of counts. The chain carries TRBV28 and TRBJ1-2; D call uncertain. This CDR3 has 17 residues. CDR1 is MDHEN, CDR2 SYDVKM, per germline. Trimming took off 1 base at V and 1 base at J, with 16 bases between the two ends. CDR3 bases: TGTGCCAGCAGTTTATTGGTCAGCGGTGGGGTTAACTATGGCTACACCTTC. Amino acid sequence: CASSLLVSGGVNYGYTF.

This clone was observed a handful of times. The gene calls are TRBV6-5 and TRBJ1-5; no definite D call. V lost 4 bases to trimming and J lost 5 bases, with 18 bases between them. The germline V gene has CDR1 MNHEY and CDR2 SVGAGI. The CDR3 is 16 residues long. The CDR3 DNA follows: TGTGCCAGCAGTTTCATCGGACGAGGGAAGGATCAGCCCCAGCATTTT. Translating it yields CASSFIGRGKDQPQHF.

The V call is TRBV7-2, the J call TRBJ2-7; 7 bases align to TRBD2. Germline V gives CDR1 SGHTA, CDR2 FQGNSA. The V segment lost 6 bases and the J segment 3 bases; nucleotides outside the gene matches: 2. This CDR3 is built from 12 residues. Here the CDR3 DNA reads TGTGCCAGCAGACCTAGCGGCTACGAGCAGTACTTC. This sequence encodes CASRPSGYEQYF.

The table lists this clone with a few counts. This chain links TRBV3-1 (or the pseudogene TRBV3-2) with TRBJ1-3; no clear D gene. Trimming shortened V by 5 bases and J by 0 bases, and 14 bases separated the two germline ends. The CDR3 length is 16 residues. CDR1 and CDR2 (germline): LGHDT, YNNKEL (reference sequence). The CDR3 nucleotides are TGTGCCAGCAGCTACTCCGGGAAACTCTCTGGAAACACCATATATTTT. This codes for CASSYSGKLSGNTIYF.

This clone was picked up one time. V usage is TRBV5-1 and J usage is TRBJ2-7; possibly TRBD1 for D (6 bases). The V end lost 3 bases, the J end lost 0 bases, and 13 bases lay between the germline ends. The CDR3 is made up of 15 amino acids. In germline, CDR1 is SGHRS, CDR2 YFSETQ. CDR3 sequence (DNA): TGCGCCAGCAGCTCTCCTACAGGGATCTCCTACGAGCAGTACTTC. As protein: CASSSPTGISYEQYF. Based on the CDR3 plus reference TRBV5-1 and TRBJ2-7, the full variable domain is KAGVTQTPRYLIKTRGQQVTLSCSPISGHRSVSWYQQTPGQGLQFLFEYFSETQRNKGNFPGRFSGRQFSNSRSEMNVSTLELGDSALYLCASSSPTGISYEQYFGPGTRLTVT.

The J gene is TRBJ1-1, the V gene TRBV7-2, with D hard to call. The CDR3 length is 13 residues. The V gene's germline CDR1 is SGHTA and CDR2 FQGNSA. Trimming cost V 4 bases and J 5 bases, with 11 bases left between them. CDR3 in amino acids: CASSSSTGTEAFF. CDR3 nucleotide sequence: TGTGCCAGCAGCTCATCTACGGGGACTGAAGCTTTCTTT. The full variable domain, in which reference TRBV7-2 and TRBJ1-1 provide the parts outside the CDR3, is GAGVSQSPSNKVTEKGKDVELRCDPISGHTALYWYRQSLGQGLEFLIYFQGNSAPDKSGLPSDRFSAERTGGSVSTLTIQRTQQEDSAVYLCASSSSTGTEAFFGQGTRLTVV.

Of note for this clone: This CDR3 is also generated by other DNA sequences in the sample. The rearrangement joins TRBV7-2 to TRBJ1-1; D is ambiguous. The CDR3 runs to 14 residues. Germline CDR1 reads SGHTA; CDR2 reads FQGNSA. V dropped 1 base and J dropped 4 bases, with 10 bases sitting between them. The CDR3 nucleotides read TGTGCCAGCAGCTTAGGCTCGGGTGGCACTGAAGCTTTCTTT. Translating it yields CASSLGSGGTEAFF.

The chain couples TRBV28 to TRBJ2-1, with 9 bases identical to TRBD2. The CDR3 length is 15 residues. Trimming removed 7 bases from V and 4 bases from J; junction bases left unmatched: 8. Germline V gene lookup returns CDR1 MDHEN and CDR2 SYDVKM. CDR3 nucleotide sequence: TGTGCCAGCACTGATAGCGGGAGCGGGTACAATGAGCAGTTCTTC. Translating gives CASTDSGSGYNEQFF.

The V gene is TRBV6-5, the J gene TRBJ2-7; no clear D. Trimming removed 4 bases at V and 0 bases at J, with 7 bases between. From germline, CDR1 is MNHEY and CDR2 SVGAGI. The length of the CDR3 is 13 residues. The chain's CDR3 is CASSFSSSYEQYF. The CDR3 DNA sequence: TGTGCCAGCAGTTTTAGTAGCTCCTACGAGCAGTACTTC.

The chain has TRBV12-3 or TRBV12-4 and TRBJ1-2; D not resolved. The CDR3 has 13 amino acids. V lost 5 bases and J lost 6, with 13 bases in between. The CDR3 DNA is TGTGCCAGCAGTCCTTACGAGGGTAATGGCTACACCTTC. Protein sequence: CASSPYEGNGYTF.